This T cell receptor (beta chain) is from a study of T cell repertoires in aging, cancer and after chemotherapy. Turning to the study itself: The whole study produced a dataset of some 9 million TCR reads. Study results and caveats: Across the chemotherapy interval, each cancer cohort showed higher median generation probability, suggesting thymic rebound. In healthy donors, age-related TCR diversity loss mainly reflected lost richness. The repertoire data cannot show anything about immunological memory following chemotherapy.

Amplification of TCR beta used genomic DNA extracted from peripheral blood. The CDR3 runs to 15 residues. V lost 5 bases, J lost 7 bases, and 10 bases stayed unmatched. The germline CDR1 and CDR2 sequences are LNHDA and SQIVND (reference sequence). A mixed TRB-A/B primer pool amplified rearranged TRB by multiplex touch-down PCR. TCRdb independently ran MiXCR on the multiplex PCR reads; one entry per CDR3 protein. Of 4,000 to 6,000 distinct CDR3 sequences listed, under 40% are singletons. A note on this clonotype: Its antigen is undetermined.

The receptor was isolated from a human donor with a blood cancer. The sample comprised blood. This chain connects TRBV19 to TRBJ1-2; 10 bases line up with TRBD1. CDR3 DNA sequence: TGTGCCAGTAGTTCCACGGGACAGGGGAGGGGTGGCTACACCTTC. Protein product: CASSSTGQGRGGYTF. The full variable domain, rest sourced from reference TRBV19 and TRBJ1-2, is DGGITQSPKYLFRKEGQNVTLSCEQNLNHDAMYWYRQDPGQGLRLIYYSQIVNDFQKGDIAEGYSVSREKKESFPLTVTSAQKNPTAFYLCASSSTGQGRGGYTFGSGTRLTVV.